This T cell receptor beta chain was recovered during a study of T-cell reconstitution after alpha-beta-depleted transplantation in children. Study-level results: It was newly produced T cells that mostly accounted for T-cell counts and diversity one year after transplant. Certain patients had high TCRbeta diversity at day 60, and it came from recipient T cells and thymic progenitors that survived.

Unique molecular identifiers tagged the TCRbeta library. TCRdb analysed the PCR reads with MiXCR anew, one entry per CDR3 protein. The sample holds tens of thousands of distinct CDR3 sequences, 35% to 55% seen once. Germline V gene lookup returns CDR1 SGHDN and CDR2 FVKESK. This CDR3 spans 15 amino acids. This clonotype occurred a few times. What it recognizes is unknown. At one boundary the junction diverges from the germline segment, which might be a read error. This rearrangement joins TRBV14 to TRBJ2-1; 12 bases agree with TRBD2. This material consisted of PBMCs, mostly from graft donor cells, taken 360 days after TCRalphabeta/CD19-depleted stem cell transplant. The TCR was taken from a male patient younger than 18 who had a stem cell transplant for acute lymphoblastic leukemia, so the T cells may come from the graft donor. CDR3 sequence (DNA): TGTGCCAGCAGCCCCCTCATAGGACTAGCGGGAAGGTGGATCTTC. Translated, it gives CASSPLIGLAGRWIF.